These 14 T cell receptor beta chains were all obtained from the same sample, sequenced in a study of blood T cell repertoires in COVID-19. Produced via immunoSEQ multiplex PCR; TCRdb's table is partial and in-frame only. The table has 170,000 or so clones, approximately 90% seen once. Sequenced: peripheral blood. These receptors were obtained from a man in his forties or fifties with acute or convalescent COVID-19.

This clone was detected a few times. The DNA of the CDR3 is TGTGCCAGCAGCGGGACTACAAACACCGGGGAGCTGTTTTTT. This gives the protein CASSGTTNTGELFF. The gene calls are TRBV4-2 and TRBJ2-2; TRBD2 matches 7 bases. Germline assignment: CDR1 LGHNA and CDR2 YNFKEQ. The CDR3 loop spans 14 amino acids. Trimming at V came to 5 bases and at J to 2 bases, leaving 2 bases not matched to a gene.

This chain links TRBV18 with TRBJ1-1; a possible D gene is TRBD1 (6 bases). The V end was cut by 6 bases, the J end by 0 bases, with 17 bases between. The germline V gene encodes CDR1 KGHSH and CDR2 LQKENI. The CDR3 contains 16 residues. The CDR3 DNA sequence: TGTGCCAGCTCTCGAATTAGGGACAATCTGAACACTGAAGCTTTCTTT. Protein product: CASSRIRDNLNTEAFF. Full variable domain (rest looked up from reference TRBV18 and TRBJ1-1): NAGVMQNPRHLVRRRGQEARLRCSPMKGHSHVYWYRQLPEEGLKFMVYLQKENIIDESGMPKERFSAEFPKEGPSILRIQQVVRGDSAAYFCASSRIRDNLNTEAFFGQGTRLTVV.

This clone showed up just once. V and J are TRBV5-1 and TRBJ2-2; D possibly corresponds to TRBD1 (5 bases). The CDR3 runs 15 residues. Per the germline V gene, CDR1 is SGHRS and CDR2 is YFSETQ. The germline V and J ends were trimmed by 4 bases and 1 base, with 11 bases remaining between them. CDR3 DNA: TGCGCCAGCAGCCCCCTGGGGCAGAACACCGGGGAGCTGTTTTTT. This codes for CASSPLGQNTGELFF.

The CDR3 DNA follows: TGTGCCAGCAGTTTAGCCAGTGGCTCTGGCTACACCTTC. It codes for CASSLASGSGYTF. This chain uses TRBV12-3 or TRBV12-4 with TRBJ1-2; D remains ambiguous. Trimming stripped 0 bases from V and 7 bases from J, with 9 bases between. This CDR3 spans 13 amino acids.

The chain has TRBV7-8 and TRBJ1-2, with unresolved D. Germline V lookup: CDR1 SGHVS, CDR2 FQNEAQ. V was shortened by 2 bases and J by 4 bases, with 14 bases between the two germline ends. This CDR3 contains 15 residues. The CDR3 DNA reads TGTGCCAGCAGCTTATGGAGCGGTACGTCCTATGGCTACACCTTC. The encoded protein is CASSLWSGTSYGYTF.

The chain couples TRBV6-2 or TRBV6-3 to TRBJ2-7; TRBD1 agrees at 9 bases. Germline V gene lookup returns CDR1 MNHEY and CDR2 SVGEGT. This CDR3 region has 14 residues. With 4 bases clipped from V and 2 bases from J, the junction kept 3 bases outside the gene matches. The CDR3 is CASSSWTGAYEQYF. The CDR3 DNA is TGTGCCAGCAGTTCCTGGACAGGGGCCTACGAGCAGTACTTC.

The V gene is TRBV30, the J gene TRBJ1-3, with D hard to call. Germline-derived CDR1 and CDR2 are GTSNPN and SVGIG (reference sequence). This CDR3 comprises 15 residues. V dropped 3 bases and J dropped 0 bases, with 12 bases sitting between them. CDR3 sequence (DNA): TGTGCCTGGAGCATCCAGCGAATCTCTGGAAACACCATATATTTT. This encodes CAWSIQRISGNTIYF.

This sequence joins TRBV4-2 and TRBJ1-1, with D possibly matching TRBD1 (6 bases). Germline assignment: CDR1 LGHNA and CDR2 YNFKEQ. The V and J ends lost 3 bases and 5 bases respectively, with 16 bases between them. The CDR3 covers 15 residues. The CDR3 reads CASSQAGGPGTEAFF. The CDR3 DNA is TGTGCCAGCAGCCAGGCCGGGGGGCCGGGAACTGAAGCTTTCTTT.

The CDR3 protein is CASRQTGGRDEQFF. In nucleotides, the CDR3 is TGTGCCAGCAGACAGACAGGGGGTCGGGATGAGCAGTTCTTC. J is TRBJ2-1 and V is TRBV2; 9 bases are a match to TRBD1. J gave up 8 bases and V 6 bases, and 8 bases lay outside the gene matches. CDR1 and CDR2 (germline): SNHLY, FYNNEI. The CDR3 sequence is 14 residues long.

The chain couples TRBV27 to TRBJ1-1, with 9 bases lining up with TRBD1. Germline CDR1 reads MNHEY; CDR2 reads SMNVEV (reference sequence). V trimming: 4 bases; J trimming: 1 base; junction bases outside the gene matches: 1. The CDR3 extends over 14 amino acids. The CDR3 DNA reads TGTGCCAGCAGTTACAGGGGGCAGAACACTGAAGCTTTCTTT. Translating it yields CASSYRGQNTEAFF.

The chain's CDR3 is CASSLDRWRTANTGELFF. Written as DNA, the CDR3 is TGTGCCAGCAGCTTGGATCGGTGGAGGACAGCGAACACCGGGGAGCTGTTTTTT. V gene TRBV5-6 combines with J gene TRBJ2-2, with D possibly matching TRBD1 (6 bases). The germline V gene has CDR1 SGHDT and CDR2 YYEEEE. The CDR3 runs 18 residues. The germline V and J ends were trimmed by 0 bases and 0 bases, with 15 bases remaining between them.

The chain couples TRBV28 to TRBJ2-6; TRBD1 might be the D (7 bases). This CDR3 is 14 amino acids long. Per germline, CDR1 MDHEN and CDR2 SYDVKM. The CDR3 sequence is CAAGGQTWANVLTF. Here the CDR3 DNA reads TGTGCAGCAGGGGGGCAAACCTGGGCCAACGTCCTGACTTTC. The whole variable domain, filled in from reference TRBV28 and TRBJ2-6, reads DVKVTQSSRYLVKRTGEKVFLECVQDMDHENMFWYRQDPGLGLRLIYFSYDVKMKEKGDIPEGYSVSREKKERFSLILESASTNQTSMYLCAAGGQTWANVLTFGAGSRLTVL.

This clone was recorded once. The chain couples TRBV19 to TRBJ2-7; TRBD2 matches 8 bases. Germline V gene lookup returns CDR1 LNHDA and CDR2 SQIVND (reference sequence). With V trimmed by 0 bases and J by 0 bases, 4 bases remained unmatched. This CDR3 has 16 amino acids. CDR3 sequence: CASSIEATSGSYEQYF. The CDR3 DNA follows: TGTGCCAGTAGTATAGAGGCCACTAGCGGCTCCTACGAGCAGTACTTC.

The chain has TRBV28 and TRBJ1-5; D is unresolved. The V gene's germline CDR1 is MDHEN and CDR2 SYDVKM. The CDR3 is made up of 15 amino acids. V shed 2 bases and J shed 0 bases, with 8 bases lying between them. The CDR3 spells CASSLGPYSNQPQHF. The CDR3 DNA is TGTGCCAGCAGTTTAGGGCCTTATAGCAATCAGCCCCAGCATTTT.